These 31 T cell receptor beta chains originate from one sample sequenced in a study of T-cell reconstitution after alpha-beta-depleted transplantation in children. The authors prepared the TCRbeta library with unique molecular identifiers. MiXCR, applied by TCRdb to the PCR reads, yields one record per CDR3 protein. The table has some 200,000 distinct CDR3 sequences, 8.4% seen once. The sequencing here drew on PBMCs, mostly from graft donor cells, taken 360 days after TCRalphabeta/CD19-depleted stem cell transplant. The receptors originated from a male patient under 10 years old who had a stem cell transplant for acute myeloid leukemia, so the T cells may come from the graft donor.

This clonotype was detected a few times. This sequence joins TRBV20-1 and TRBJ2-5; TRBD2 agrees at 7 bases. V shed 6 bases, J shed 5 bases, and the junction held 12 bases outside the gene matches. Germline CDR1 and CDR2: DFQATT and SNEGSKA (reference sequence). The CDR3 runs to 14 residues. The chain's CDR3 is CSALSGTDGETQYF. CDR3 DNA sequence: TGCAGTGCCCTGAGCGGGACGGACGGCGAGACCCAGTACTTC.

This clonotype has ten or more counts. The CDR3 DNA reads TGTGCCAGCAGTTTGAGGGGTTCGAAAAACATTCAGTACTTC. It translates to CASSLRGSKNIQYF. The gene calls are TRBV12-3 or TRBV12-4 and TRBJ2-4; either TRBD1 or TRBD2 may supply D (5 bases each). This CDR3 is 14 amino acids long. Trimming removed 3 bases at V and 4 bases at J, with 10 bases between.

This clonotype turned up a few times. The rearrangement joins TRBV30 to TRBJ1-5; no clear D gene. The germline CDR1 and CDR2 sequences are GTSNPN and SVGIG (reference sequence). Between the trimmed V and J ends, which lost 3 bases and 4 bases, there was a span of 16 bases. The CDR3 totals 15 residues. For the CDR3, the DNA is TGTGCCTGGAGCCTAGGGTGGACGGAGAATCAGCCCCAGCATTTT. Translation: CAWSLGWTENQPQHF.

In its sample, this clonotype ranks as medium-sized. V usage is TRBV3-1 and J usage is TRBJ2-2; unclear D gene. The CDR3 spans 14 residues. Germline V gene data show CDR1 as LGHDT and CDR2 as YNNKEL (reference sequence). Trimming left V 4 bases short and J 6 bases short, with 12 bases between. CDR3 sequence: CASSLSRKAGELFF. In nucleotides, the CDR3 is TGTGCCAGCAGCCTTAGTAGAAAAGCCGGGGAGCTGTTTTTT.

This clonotype was observed many times. The chain employs TRBV7-9 and TRBJ1-1; D might be TRBD1 (5 bases). Germline lookup yields CDR1 SEHNR and CDR2 FQNEAQ (reference sequence). The CDR3 is 13 residues long. V was trimmed by 7 bases and J by 1 base, leaving 10 bases between them. CDR3 region: CASTFTGNTEAFF. CDR3 coding DNA: TGTGCCAGCACCTTTACAGGGAACACTGAAGCTTTCTTT.

The sample holds many counts of this clonotype. The V call is TRBV12-3 or TRBV12-4, the J call TRBJ2-3; the D gene is possibly TRBD1 (5 bases). The CDR3 totals 13 residues. Trimming stripped 7 bases from V and 0 bases from J, with 8 bases between. CDR3 loop: CASIRGSTDTQYF. In nucleotides, the CDR3 is TGTGCCAGCATAAGGGGTAGCACAGATACGCAGTATTTT.

The rearrangement uses TRBV2 and TRBJ1-1, with D unresolved. The CDR3 runs 12 residues. V lost 1 base and J 5 bases, leaving 5 bases between the germline ends. Germline V CDR1 and CDR2: SNHLY, FYNNEI. Here the CDR3 reads CASSEGETEAFF. Written as DNA, the CDR3 is TGTGCCAGCAGTGAAGGGGAAACTGAAGCTTTCTTT.

This clonotype was recorded a few times. The chain links TRBV5-1 to TRBJ2-3; 7 positions agree with TRBD1. V shed 6 bases, J shed 4 bases, and the junction held 2 bases outside the gene matches. Per the germline V gene, CDR1 is SGHRS and CDR2 is YFSETQ. The CDR3 sequence is 12 residues long. The CDR3 reads CASNRGADTQYF. CDR3 DNA sequence: TGCGCCAGCAACAGGGGAGCAGATACGCAGTATTTT. Variable domain in full (rest from reference TRBV5-1 and TRBJ2-3): KAGVTQTPRYLIKTRGQQVTLSCSPISGHRSVSWYQQTPGQGLQFLFEYFSETQRNKGNFPGRFSGRQFSNSRSEMNVSTLELGDSALYLCASNRGADTQYFGPGTRLTVL.

In its sample, this clonotype was seen a few times. This chain uses TRBV25-1 with TRBJ1-2; TRBD1 matches 8 bases. This CDR3 comprises 16 residues. J gave up 9 bases and V 3 bases, and 15 bases lay outside the gene matches. From germline, CDR1 is MGHDK and CDR2 SYGVNS. CDR3 sequence (DNA): TGTGCCAGCAGTGATTCTCCGACAGGGGCGCTTTCGAGCTACACCTTC. It codes for CASSDSPTGALSSYTF.

In its sample, this clonotype was seen many times. The V call is TRBV7-8, the J call TRBJ2-1; 10 bases are a match to TRBD1. Germline CDR1 SGHVS, CDR2 FQNEAQ. This CDR3 is 16 amino acids long. Trimming took 1 base from V and 5 from J; bases not matched to a gene: 5. CDR3 sequence reads: CASSLGWGQGNNEQFF. The CDR3 DNA reads TGTGCCAGCAGCTTAGGGTGGGGACAGGGGAACAATGAGCAGTTCTTC.

This clonotype was seen at least ten times. This sequence joins TRBV20-1 and TRBJ2-3, with a weak D call TRBD1 (5 bases). Germline values: CDR1 DFQATT, CDR2 SNEGSKA (reference sequence). This CDR3 has 14 amino acids. Trimming pared 3 bases from V and 6 bases from J, leaving 16 bases between. The CDR3 reads CSASQGFLGDTQYF. The CDR3 DNA reads as TGCAGTGCTAGTCAGGGTTTTCTGGGTGATACGCAGTATTTT.

In its sample, this clonotype was seen a few times. The chain uses TRBV6-1 and TRBJ2-5; D is possibly TRBD1 or TRBD2 (5 bases each). Trimming took 5 bases from V and 6 from J, leaving 16 bases between them. The CDR3 is 14 residues long. CDR1 and CDR2 from the germline V gene are MNHNS and SASEGT. CDR3 loop: CASSLAQGRQTQYF. CDR3 nucleotides: TGTGCCAGCAGTTTAGCGCAGGGACGGCAGACCCAGTACTTC.

This clonotype has a handful of counts. The J gene is TRBJ2-7, the V gene TRBV9, with D perhaps matching TRBD1 (6 bases). V was trimmed by 4 bases and J by 3 bases, leaving 17 bases between them. The CDR3 is 15 residues long. Germline assignment: CDR1 SGDLS and CDR2 YYNGEE. CDR3 sequence reads: CASSPRQAPGYEQYF. DNA of the CDR3: TGTGCCAGCAGCCCCCGACAGGCCCCAGGCTACGAGCAGTACTTC.

This clonotype has only a few counts. The rearrangement uses TRBV7-2 and TRBJ1-2; D possibly corresponds to TRBD1 (5 bases). The CDR3 has 16 residues. CDR1 SGHTA and CDR2 FQGNSA come from the germline V gene. Trimming took off 6 bases at V and 6 bases at J, with 23 bases between the two ends. The CDR3 nucleotides read TGTGCCAGCAGGACAAGGGGAATACGGACAATTCATGGCTACACCTTC. It is translated as CASRTRGIRTIHGYTF.

This clonotype came up many times. The chain couples TRBV29-1 to TRBJ2-5; D ambiguous. The CDR3 consists of 12 residues. Germline CDR1 reads SQVTM; CDR2 reads ANQGSEA. Between the trimmed V and J ends, which lost 4 bases and 4 bases, there was a span of 10 bases. The CDR3 region is CSVAVSSETQYF. CDR3 nucleotides: TGCAGCGTTGCGGTTTCGTCAGAGACCCAGTACTTC.

This clonotype was seen ten or more times. The rearrangement uses TRBV4-3 and TRBJ1-3, with 9 bases that match TRBD1. The germline gives CDR1 LGHNA, CDR2 YSLEER. The CDR3 extends over 14 amino acids. With 3 bases clipped from V and 5 bases from J, the junction kept 2 bases outside the gene matches. CDR3 bases: TGCGCCAGCAGCCAGGGACAGGGAAGAAACACCATATATTTT. It codes for CASSQGQGRNTIYF.

This clonotype was seen a handful of times. The genes are TRBV2 and TRBJ2-3; 7 bases line up with TRBD2. J lost 3 bases, V lost 6 bases, and 3 bases had no gene match. Germline V gives CDR1 SNHLY, CDR2 FYNNEI. There are 13 residues in the CDR3. CDR3 sequence (DNA): TGTGCCAGCAGGGAACTAGCGACAGATACGCAGTATTTT. Encoded protein: CASRELATDTQYF.

This clonotype was counted ten times or more. The genes are TRBV12-3 or TRBV12-4 and TRBJ2-3; tentatively, D is TRBD1 (5 bases). The V gene lost 6 bases and the J gene lost 6 bases, with 16 bases spanning the gap. The CDR3 is made up of 14 amino acids. The CDR3 nucleotides read TGTGCCAGCAGGGTAGGGGCTAACAGGGATACGCAGTATTTT. It encodes CASRVGANRDTQYF.

In this sample, this clonotype turned up a few times. V is TRBV27 and J is TRBJ2-5, with 7 bases that match TRBD2. V trimming: 3 bases; J trimming: 4 bases; junction bases outside the gene matches: 2. The germline CDR1 and CDR2 sequences are MNHEY and SMNVEV (reference sequence). The CDR3 runs 13 residues. The CDR3 here is CASSLRERETQYF. CDR3 sequence (DNA): TGTGCCAGCAGTTTGCGGGAGCGAGAGACCCAGTACTTC.

This rearrangement joins TRBV6-2 or TRBV6-3 to TRBJ2-7; D remains unclear. V dropped 5 bases and J dropped 1 base, with 27 bases sitting between them. CDR1 MNHEY and CDR2 SVGEGT come from the germline V gene. CDR3 length: 19 residues. CDR3 coding DNA: TGTGCCAGCAGTCACCCATCGGTCAATTGGAGCCTCCTTTCCTACGAGCAGTACGTC. Residues: CASSHPSVNWSLLSYEQYV.

This clonotype was recorded a few times. The V and J genes are TRBV20-1 and TRBJ1-6; maybe TRBD1 (5 bases). The germline V gene has CDR1 DFQATT and CDR2 SNEGSKA (reference sequence). V shed 6 bases and J shed 9 bases, with 12 bases lying between them. CDR3 length: 12 residues. The CDR3 coding sequence is TGCAGTGCCGTATCAGGGAGTTCACCCCTCCACTTT. Translating it yields CSAVSGSSPLHF.

There are many counts of this clonotype. The chain joins TRBV5-1 to TRBJ2-1, with TRBD2 matching 8 bases. From germline, CDR1 is SGHRS and CDR2 YFSETQ. The CDR3 is 13 amino acids. Unmatched junction bases numbered 3, after V lost 3 bases and J lost 7 bases. The CDR3: CASSWGLENEQFF. The CDR3 nucleotides read TGCGCCAGCAGCTGGGGACTAGAAAATGAGCAGTTCTTC.

This clonotype was found a few times. The chain joins TRBV12-3 or TRBV12-4 to TRBJ2-7; D could derive from TRBD1 or TRBD2 (7 bases each). The CDR3 covers 14 residues. The ends were cut back, 5 bases at V and 4 bases at J, with 15 bases in the middle. This chain's CDR3 is CASSPTGRGYEQYF. CDR3 bases: TGTGCCAGCAGTCCGACAGGGAGGGGATACGAGCAGTACTTC.

The CDR3 spells CATPTSGRAQETQYF. The CDR3 DNA reads as TGTGCCACGCCTACTAGCGGGAGGGCCCAGGAGACCCAGTACTTC. The chain uses TRBV10-3 and TRBJ2-5; TRBD2 aligns across 13 bases. V gave up 10 bases and J gave up 5 bases; unmatched junction bases: 10. Per the germline V gene, CDR1 is ENHRY and CDR2 is SYGVKD. The CDR3 covers 15 residues.

The genes are TRBV10-3 and TRBJ2-3, with 7 bases that match TRBD2. This CDR3 contains 13 residues. Germline loops: CDR1 ENHRY, CDR2 SYGVKD. The junction had 5 bases not matched to a gene; V was cut back by 10 bases and J by 1 base. The CDR3 is CATARGGTDTQYF. CDR3 DNA: TGTGCCACCGCCCGGGGGGGCACAGATACGCAGTATTTT.

This clonotype was observed a few times. This sequence joins TRBV6-2 or TRBV6-3 and TRBJ1-1; D may be TRBD1 (6 bases). This CDR3 has 15 residues. Trimming cost V 8 bases and J 3 bases, with 19 bases left between them. The germline gives CDR1 MNHEY, CDR2 SVGEGT. The CDR3 here is CASLSPTGSHTEAFF. The CDR3 DNA reads as TGTGCCAGCCTCTCCCCTACAGGGAGTCACACTGAAGCTTTCTTT.

V gene TRBV7-9 combines with J gene TRBJ2-5; D unresolved. Trimming took off 0 bases at V and 9 bases at J, with 17 bases between the two ends. The germline gives CDR1 SEHNR, CDR2 FQNEAQ (reference sequence). The CDR3 contains 15 residues. The CDR3 coding sequence is TGTGCCAGCAGCTTAGCAGGGTCCAGGCAAGTGGCCCAGTACTTC. Its protein product is CASSLAGSRQVAQYF.

This clonotype has just a few counts. The chain is built from TRBV18 and TRBJ1-3; D is perhaps TRBD1 (6 bases). Trimming cost V 2 bases and J 0 bases, with 17 bases left between them. The CDR3 sequence is 18 residues long. Germline-derived CDR1 and CDR2 are KGHSH and LQKENI. The CDR3 here is CASSPSSTGGDSGNTIYF. The CDR3 nucleotides are TGTGCCAGCTCACCAAGTTCGACAGGAGGGGACTCTGGAAACACCATATATTTT.

This clonotype turned up a few times. An end of the junction differs from the germline gene, which may be a read error. The chain is built from TRBV6-1 and TRBJ1-2, with D unclear. CDR1 is MNHNS and CDR2 is SASEGT in the germline V gene. This CDR3 comprises 15 residues. The CDR3 loop reads CASSEALREIYGHTF. The CDR3 region has the DNA TGTGCCAGCAGTGAAGCGCTGAGGGAGATATATGGCCACACCTTC.

The genes are TRBV20-1 and TRBJ2-1, with a tentative D call TRBD2 (5 bases). From germline, CDR1 is DFQATT and CDR2 SNEGSKA (reference sequence). Trimming stripped 0 bases from V and 10 bases from J, with 19 bases between. The CDR3 is 15 residues long. This CDR3 is CSARDPSREAGEQFF. DNA for the CDR3: TGCAGTGCTAGAGATCCGAGTCGGGAAGCCGGGGAGCAGTTCTTC.

This clonotype was seen at least ten times. The J gene is TRBJ2-3, the V gene TRBV29-1; no clear D. V lost 5 bases and J lost 4, with 16 bases in between. The germline gives CDR1 SQVTM, CDR2 ANQGSEA. This CDR3 has 14 amino acids. The CDR3 nucleotides are TGCAGCGTTTTGGTTCACGGAGTGCCAGATACGCAGTATTTT. Protein product: CSVLVHGVPDTQYF.